This T cell receptor (beta chain) was sequenced in a study of CD8 T cells in Susac syndrome. Study-level findings and limits: The study acknowledged a relatively small number of individuals in its TCR sequencing and HLA analysis.

This CDR3 has 15 residues. The germline V gene encodes CDR1 SSHAT and CDR2 FNYEAQ (reference sequence). CD8+ and CD4+ T cells from blood underwent TCR beta sequencing. Controls were drawn from healthy donors and were matched for age and sex. Points on this clonotype: The target antigen is unknown. The junction and the germline gene differ at one end; a read error may be behind it.

Random-hexamer reverse transcription was applied to roughly 0.5 to 1 ug RNA. A multiplex approach, immunoSEQ multiplex PCR, amplified TCR beta CDR3 across 54 Vbeta and 13 Jbeta. Each CDR3 protein gets one entry after TCRdb re-called the immunoSEQ multiplex PCR reads with MiXCR. The sample comprises roughly 190,000 distinct CDR3 sequences, about 94% of which are singletons, and over 0.08% rests with the top ten. This TCR came from a human donor in good health. The material sequenced was CD4+ T cells from PBMCs. This chain joins TRBV7-7 and TRBJ2-1; 11 nucleotides line up with TRBD1. The CDR3 DNA is TGTGCTAGCAGCTCCGGACAGGGGGCGCGGTATGAGCAGTTCTTC. Residues: CASSSGQGARYEQFF.